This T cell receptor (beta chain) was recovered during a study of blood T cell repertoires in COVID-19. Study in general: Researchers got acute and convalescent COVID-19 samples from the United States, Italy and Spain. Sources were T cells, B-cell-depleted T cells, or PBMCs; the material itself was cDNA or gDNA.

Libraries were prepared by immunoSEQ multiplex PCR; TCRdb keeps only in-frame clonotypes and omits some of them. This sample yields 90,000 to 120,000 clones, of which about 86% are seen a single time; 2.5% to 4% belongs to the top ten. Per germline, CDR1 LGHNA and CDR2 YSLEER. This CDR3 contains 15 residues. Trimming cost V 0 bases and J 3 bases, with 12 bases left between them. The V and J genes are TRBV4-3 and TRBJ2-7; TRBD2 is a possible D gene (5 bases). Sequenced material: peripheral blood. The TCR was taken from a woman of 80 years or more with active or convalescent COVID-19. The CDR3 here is CASSQETAGYYEQYF. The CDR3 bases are TGCGCCAGCAGCCAAGAAACGGCGGGTTACTACGAGCAGTACTTC.